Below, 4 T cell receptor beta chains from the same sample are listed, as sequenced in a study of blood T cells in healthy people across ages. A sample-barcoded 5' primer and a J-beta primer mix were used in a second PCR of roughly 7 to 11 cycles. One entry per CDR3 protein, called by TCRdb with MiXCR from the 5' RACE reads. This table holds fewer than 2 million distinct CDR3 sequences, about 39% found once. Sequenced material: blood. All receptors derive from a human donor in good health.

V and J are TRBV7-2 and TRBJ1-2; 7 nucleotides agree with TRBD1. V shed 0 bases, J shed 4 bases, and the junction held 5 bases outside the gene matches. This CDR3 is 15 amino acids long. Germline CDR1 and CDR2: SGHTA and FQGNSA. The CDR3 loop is CASSLAQGSGYGYTF. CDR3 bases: TGTGCCAGCAGCTTAGCACAGGGGTCGGGCTATGGCTACACCTTC.

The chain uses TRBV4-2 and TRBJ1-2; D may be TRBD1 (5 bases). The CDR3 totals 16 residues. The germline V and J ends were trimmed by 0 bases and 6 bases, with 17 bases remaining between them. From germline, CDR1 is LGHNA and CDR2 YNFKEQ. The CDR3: CASSQDTGQELDGYTF. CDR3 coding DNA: TGTGCCAGCAGCCAAGACACGGGGCAGGAATTGGATGGCTACACCTTC.

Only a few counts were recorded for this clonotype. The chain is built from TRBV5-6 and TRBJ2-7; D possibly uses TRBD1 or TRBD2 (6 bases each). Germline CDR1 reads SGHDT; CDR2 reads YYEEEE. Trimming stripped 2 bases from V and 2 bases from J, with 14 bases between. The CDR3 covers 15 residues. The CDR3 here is CASSFGGGTAYEQYF. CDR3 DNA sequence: TGTGCCAGCAGCTTTGGAGGGGGAACAGCCTACGAGCAGTACTTC. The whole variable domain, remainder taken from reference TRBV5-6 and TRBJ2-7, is DAGVTQSPTHLIKTRGQQVTLRCSPKSGHDTVSWYQQALGQGPQFIFQYYEEEERQRGNFPDRFSGHQFPNYSSELNVNALLLGDSALYLCASSFGGGTAYEQYFGPGTRLTVT.

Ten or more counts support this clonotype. The CDR3 is CATSLQGPDGSYEQYF. In nucleotides, the CDR3 is TGTGCCACCAGCCTCCAGGGCCCGGACGGTTCCTACGAGCAGTACTTC. This sequence joins TRBV15 and TRBJ2-7, with D possibly being TRBD1 (5 bases). Looked up from germline, CDR1 is LNHNV and CDR2 is YYDKDF (reference sequence). The ends were cut back, 5 bases at V and 1 base at J, with 18 bases in the middle. This CDR3 region has 16 residues.